The clone carrying this T cell receptor (beta chain) turned up a few times. This sample is drawn from a study of CD8 T cells in Susac syndrome. Random hexamers primed reverse transcription of about 0.45 to 1 ug RNA. TCRdb independently ran MiXCR on the immunoSEQ multiplex PCR reads; one entry per CDR3 protein. Here the sample spans tens of thousands of distinct CDR3 sequences, more than 85% being singletons. V trimming: 5 bases; J trimming: 4 bases; junction bases outside the gene matches: 10. Germline values: CDR1 MNHEY, CDR2 SMNVEV (reference sequence). The CDR3 is 16 amino acids. The sequencing sample was made of CD4+ T cells from PBMCs. J is TRBJ2-5 and V is TRBV27; TRBD2 aligns across 10 bases. This clonotype was sampled from a human donor with Susac syndrome. The CDR3 is CASSPRLSGGAETQYF. In DNA, the CDR3 is TGTGCCAGCAGTCCCCGACTAAGCGGGGGGGCAGAGACCCAGTACTTC.